What follows are 8 T cell receptor beta chains derived from one specimen sequenced in a study of blood T cell repertoires in COVID-19. Generated by immunoSEQ multiplex PCR, the TCRdb table keeps only in-frame clones and is missing some. This table holds some 130,000 clones, under 90% found once. What was sequenced was peripheral blood. The receptor set was obtained from a woman aged 55 to 70 with active or convalescent COVID-19.

This clone was seen only once. The chain carries TRBV6-5 and TRBJ2-2; D is possibly TRBD1 (5 bases). Deletions cut 7 bases from V and 6 bases from J, with 15 bases between. CDR1 is MNHEY, CDR2 SVGAGI, per germline. This CDR3 has 14 amino acids. The CDR3 spells CASKRTSTAGELFF. The CDR3 DNA reads TGTGCCAGCAAACGGACATCCACGGCCGGGGAGCTGTTTTTT.

This clone has more than one count but fewer than ten. The chain has TRBV5-4 and TRBJ2-2, with 12 bases aligning to TRBD1. CDR1 is SGHNT, CDR2 YYREEE, per germline (reference sequence). The CDR3 sequence is 18 residues long. V dropped 1 base and J dropped 1; count of bases not matched to a gene: 5. The CDR3 DNA sequence: TGTGCCAGCAGCTTGTTTGGGACAGGGGGCCTGAACACCGGGGAGCTGTTTTTT. The encoded protein is CASSLFGTGGLNTGELFF.

This chain uses TRBV10-1 with TRBJ2-7; D unclear. Germline CDR1 reads WNHNN; CDR2 reads SYGVQD (reference sequence). Trimming cost V 3 bases and J 1 base, with 7 bases left between them. CDR3 length: 13 amino acids. The CDR3: CASSDSQSYEQYV. CDR3 nucleotide sequence: TGCGCCAGCAGTGATTCACAGTCCTACGAGCAGTACGTC.

The chain has TRBV24-1 and TRBJ2-1; TRBD2 agrees at 14 bases. Per the germline V gene, CDR1 is KGHDR and CDR2 is SFDVKD. The CDR3 is 15 residues long. The ends lost 7 bases at V and 8 bases at J; junction bases unmatched: 6. CDR3 sequence (DNA): TGTGCCACCAGGAAGGGACTAGCGGGAGACCATGAGCAGTTCTTC. Residues: CATRKGLAGDHEQFF.

About this clone: A junction boundary mismatches the germline segment, possibly from a read error. The chain couples TRBV7-8 to TRBJ1-5; 8 bases match TRBD1. The CDR3 extends over 12 amino acids. CDR1 and CDR2 (germline): SGHVS, FQNEAQ. CDR3 protein: CASSVDRGPRHF. The CDR3 DNA reads TGTGCCAGCAGCGTAGACAGGGGACCCCGGCATTTT. Filled out from reference TRBV7-8 and TRBJ1-5, the complete variable domain reads GAGVSQSPRYKVAKRGQDVALRCDPISGHVSLFWYQQALGQGPEFLTYFQNEAQLDKSGLPSDRFFAERPEGSVSTLKIQRTQQEDSAVYLCASSVDRGPRHFGDGTRLSIL.

The chain is built from TRBV5-1 and TRBJ2-5; no reliable D call. The germline V and J ends were trimmed by 0 bases and 7 bases, with 7 bases remaining between them. There are 12 residues in the CDR3. Germline V lookup: CDR1 SGHRS, CDR2 YFSETQ. CDR3 DNA: TGCGCCAGCAGCTTGGAGGAGTCGACCCAGTACTTC. Translation gives CASSLEESTQYF.

This rearrangement joins TRBV28 to TRBJ1-5, with D unresolved. CDR1 MDHEN and CDR2 SYDVKM come from the germline V gene. The CDR3 totals 14 residues. V was trimmed by 3 bases and J by 0 bases, leaving 6 bases between them. The CDR3, as DNA: TGTGCCAGCAGTTTTCCCCTTAGCAATCAGCCCCAGCATTTT. Translation: CASSFPLSNQPQHF.

This rearrangement joins TRBV6-5 to TRBJ2-3; TRBD1 might be the D (6 bases). V was cut by 8 bases and J by 2 bases, with 11 bases left in between. The CDR3 totals 13 residues. Germline lookup yields CDR1 MNHEY and CDR2 SVGAGI. CDR3 nucleotides: TGTGCCAGCCAAGGACAGACCACAGATACGCAGTATTTT. Translating gives CASQGQTTDTQYF.